This entry concerns a single T cell receptor beta chain. The repertoire was sequenced with immunoSEQ multiplex PCR; TCRdb's copy has only in-frame clones and lacks some. The data hold about 220,000 clones, with around 88% observed a single time. The sample is drawn from a study of blood T cell repertoires in COVID-19. J gave up 3 bases and V 2 bases, and 3 bases lay outside the gene matches. The germline CDR1 and CDR2 sequences are MGHRA and YSYEKL. This CDR3 region has 16 residues. The gene calls are TRBV4-1 and TRBJ2-2; 10 bases line up with TRBD1. The sequenced sample consisted of PBMCs or T cells enriched from blood (not recorded which). The sequence derives from a woman between 40 and 55 years old with acute COVID-19. CDR3 sequence reads: CASSQRQGADTGELFF. CDR3 nucleotides: TGCGCCAGCAGCCAACGACAGGGGGCCGACACCGGGGAGCTGTTTTTT.